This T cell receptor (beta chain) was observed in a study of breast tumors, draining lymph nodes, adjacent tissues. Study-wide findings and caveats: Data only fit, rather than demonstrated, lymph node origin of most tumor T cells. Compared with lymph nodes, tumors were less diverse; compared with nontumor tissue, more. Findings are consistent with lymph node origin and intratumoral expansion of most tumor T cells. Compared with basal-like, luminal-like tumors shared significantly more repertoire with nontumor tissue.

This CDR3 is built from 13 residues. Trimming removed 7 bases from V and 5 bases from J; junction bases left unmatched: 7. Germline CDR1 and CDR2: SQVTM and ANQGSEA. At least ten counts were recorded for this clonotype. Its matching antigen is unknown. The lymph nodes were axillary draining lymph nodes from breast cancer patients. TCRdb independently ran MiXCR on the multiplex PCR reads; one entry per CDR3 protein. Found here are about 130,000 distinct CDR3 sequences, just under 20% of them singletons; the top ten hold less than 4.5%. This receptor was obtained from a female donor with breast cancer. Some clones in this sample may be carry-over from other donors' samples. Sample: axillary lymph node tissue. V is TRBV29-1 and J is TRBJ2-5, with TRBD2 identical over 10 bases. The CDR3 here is CSGLTSGDETQYF. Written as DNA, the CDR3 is TGCAGCGGCCTCACTAGCGGGGATGAGACCCAGTACTTC.